This T cell receptor beta chain stems from a study of long-term antiretroviral therapy in people with HIV. Study-level points and caveats: Transplant-donor-level diversity was not reached after ART, though diversity increased. Spans of CDR3 length were tighter for HIV repertoires than for controls.

A note on this clone: Its antigen is still unknown.

The CDR3 is 15 residues long. The V segment lost 4 bases and the J segment 2 bases; nucleotides outside the gene matches: 8. Per the germline V gene, CDR1 is KGHSH and CDR2 is LQKENI. Runs used v3.0 of the immunoSEQ assay and were done at survey level. Here immunoSEQ multiplex PCR was the method, and the copy in TCRdb shows in-frame clones only, minus some. This sample has 4,000 to 6,000 clones, with more than 70% found just once. The source material was unsorted PBMCs, sampled 1.3 years after starting antiretroviral therapy. The chain employs TRBV18 and TRBJ2-7, with TRBD1 matching over 7 bases. The clonotype was recovered from a woman between 45 and 60 years old with HIV. Written as DNA, the CDR3 is TGTGCCAGCTCACAAGGGGACAGTGGAACCTACGAGCAGTACTTC. Its protein is CASSQGDSGTYEQYF. The full variable domain, with the rest looked up from reference TRBV18 and TRBJ2-7, is NAGVMQNPRHLVRRRGQEARLRCSPMKGHSHVYWYRQLPEEGLKFMVYLQKENIIDESGMPKERFSAEFPKEGPSILRIQQVVRGDSAAYFCASSQGDSGTYEQYFGPGTRLTVT.